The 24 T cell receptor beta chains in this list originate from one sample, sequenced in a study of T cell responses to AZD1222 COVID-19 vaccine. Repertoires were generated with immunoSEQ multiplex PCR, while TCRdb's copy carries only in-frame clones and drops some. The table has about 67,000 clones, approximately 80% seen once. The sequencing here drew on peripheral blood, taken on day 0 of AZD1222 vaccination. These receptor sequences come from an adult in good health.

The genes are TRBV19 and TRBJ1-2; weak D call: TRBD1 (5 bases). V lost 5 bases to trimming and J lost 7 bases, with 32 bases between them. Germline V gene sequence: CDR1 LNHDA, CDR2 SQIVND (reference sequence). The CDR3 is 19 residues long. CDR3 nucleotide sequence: TGTGCCAGTAGTGCCGCAAAACCGGGGAGGGCAGGGAGGAGGAGTGGCTACACCTTC. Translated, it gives CASSAAKPGRAGRRSGYTF.

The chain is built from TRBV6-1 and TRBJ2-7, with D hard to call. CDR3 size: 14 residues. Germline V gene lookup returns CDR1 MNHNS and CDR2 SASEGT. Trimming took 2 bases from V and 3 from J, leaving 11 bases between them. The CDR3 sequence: CASSEMGYVYEQYF. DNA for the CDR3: TGTGCCAGCAGTGAAATGGGCTATGTCTACGAGCAGTACTTC.

This chain's CDR3 is CASSGGSGNTIYF. Written as DNA, the CDR3 is TGTGCCAGCAGCGGGGGCTCTGGAAACACCATATATTTT. The V gene is TRBV7-6, the J gene TRBJ1-3; D may be TRBD1 (5 bases). V was cut by 5 bases and J by 0 bases, with 5 bases left in between. Looked up from germline, CDR1 is SGHVS and CDR2 is FNYEAQ. The CDR3 length is 13 residues. Supplemented by reference TRBV7-6 and TRBJ1-3, the full variable domain reads GAGVSQSPRYKVTKRGQDVALRCDPISGHVSLYWYRQALGQGPEFLTYFNYEAQQDKSGLPNDRFSAERPEGSISTLTIQRTEQRDSAMYRCASSGGSGNTIYFGEGSWLTVV.

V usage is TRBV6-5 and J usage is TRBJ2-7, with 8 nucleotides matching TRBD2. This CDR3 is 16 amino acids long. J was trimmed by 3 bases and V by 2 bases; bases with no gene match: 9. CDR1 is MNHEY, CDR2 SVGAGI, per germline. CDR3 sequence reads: CASSYNLGTRVYEQYF. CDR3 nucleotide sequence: TGTGCCAGCAGTTACAATCTGGGGACTAGGGTCTACGAGCAGTACTTC.

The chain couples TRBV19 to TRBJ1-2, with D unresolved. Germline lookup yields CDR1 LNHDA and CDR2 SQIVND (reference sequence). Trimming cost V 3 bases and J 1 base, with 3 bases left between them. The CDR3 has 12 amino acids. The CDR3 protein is CASSMVNYGYTF. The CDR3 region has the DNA TGTGCCAGTAGTATGGTTAACTATGGCTACACCTTC.

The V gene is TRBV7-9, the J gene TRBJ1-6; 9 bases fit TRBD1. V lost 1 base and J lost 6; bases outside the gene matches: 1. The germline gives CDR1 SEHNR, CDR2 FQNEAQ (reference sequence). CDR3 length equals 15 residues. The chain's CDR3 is CASSLEGQGNSPLHF. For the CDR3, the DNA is TGTGCCAGCAGCTTAGAGGGACAGGGTAATTCACCCCTCCACTTT.

The CDR3 region is CAWSVPVSTEAFF. CDR3 nucleotides: TGTGCCTGGAGTGTACCAGTGAGCACTGAAGCTTTCTTT. The chain carries TRBV30 and TRBJ1-1; D is ambiguous. V lost 0 bases and J lost 4, with 9 bases in between. CDR1 and CDR2 (germline): GTSNPN, SVGIG (reference sequence). The CDR3 extends over 13 amino acids.

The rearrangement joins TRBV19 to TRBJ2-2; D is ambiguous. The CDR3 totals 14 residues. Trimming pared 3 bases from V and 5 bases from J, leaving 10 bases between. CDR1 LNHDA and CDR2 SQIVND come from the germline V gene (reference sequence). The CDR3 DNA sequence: TGTGCCAGTAGTATTCCTCGTCCGACCGGGGAGCTGTTTTTT. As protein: CASSIPRPTGELFF. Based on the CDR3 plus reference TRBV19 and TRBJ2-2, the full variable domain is DGGITQSPKYLFRKEGQNVTLSCEQNLNHDAMYWYRQDPGQGLRLIYYSQIVNDFQKGDIAEGYSVSREKKESFPLTVTSAQKNPTAFYLCASSIPRPTGELFFGEGSRLTVL.

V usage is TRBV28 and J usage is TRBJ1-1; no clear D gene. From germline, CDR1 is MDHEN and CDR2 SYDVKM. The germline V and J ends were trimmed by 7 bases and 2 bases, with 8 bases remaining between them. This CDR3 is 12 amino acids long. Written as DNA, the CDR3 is TGTGCCAGCACCGTTGATAACACTGAAGCTTTCTTT. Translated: CASTVDNTEAFF.

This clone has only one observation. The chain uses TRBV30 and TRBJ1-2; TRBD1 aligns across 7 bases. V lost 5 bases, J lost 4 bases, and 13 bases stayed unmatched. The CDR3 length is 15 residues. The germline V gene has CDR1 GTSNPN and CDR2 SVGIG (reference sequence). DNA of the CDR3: TGTGCCTGGTTGGTGACAGGGAAAAAAGCCTATGGCTACACCTTC. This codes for CAWLVTGKKAYGYTF.

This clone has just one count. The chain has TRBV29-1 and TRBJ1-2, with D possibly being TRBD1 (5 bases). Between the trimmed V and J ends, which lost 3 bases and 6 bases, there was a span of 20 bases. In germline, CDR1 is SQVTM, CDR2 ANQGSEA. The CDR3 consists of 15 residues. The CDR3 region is CSVDLGRGALHGYTF. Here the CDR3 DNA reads TGCAGCGTTGATCTGGGGCGCGGGGCTCTACATGGCTACACCTTC.

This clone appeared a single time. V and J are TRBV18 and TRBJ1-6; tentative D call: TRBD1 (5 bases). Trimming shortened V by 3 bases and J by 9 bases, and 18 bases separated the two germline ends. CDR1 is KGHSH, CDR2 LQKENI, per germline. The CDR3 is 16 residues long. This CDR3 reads CASSPLSGGDSSPLHF. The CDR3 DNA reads TGTGCCAGCTCACCGCTCTCGGGGGGGGATTCTTCACCCCTCCACTTT.

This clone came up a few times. The CDR3 coding sequence is TGTGCCAGCACCCCAGGGCATCAGCCCCAGCATTTT. Its translation is CASTPGHQPQHF. The rearrangement uses TRBV2 and TRBJ1-5; a possible D gene is TRBD1 (5 bases). This CDR3 region has 12 residues. Germline values: CDR1 SNHLY, CDR2 FYNNEI. V lost 7 bases to trimming and J lost 5 bases, with 9 bases between them.

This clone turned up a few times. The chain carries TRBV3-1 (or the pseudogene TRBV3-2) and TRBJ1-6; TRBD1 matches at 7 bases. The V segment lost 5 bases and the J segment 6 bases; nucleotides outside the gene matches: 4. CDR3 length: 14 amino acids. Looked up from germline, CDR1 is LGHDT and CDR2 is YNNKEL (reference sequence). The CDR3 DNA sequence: TGTGCCAGCAGCGACAGGGCCAGTAATTCACCCCTCCACTTT. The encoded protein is CASSDRASNSPLHF.

Here the CDR3 DNA reads TGCGCCAGCAGTGACCCAGGGGGCCGGACCGGGGAGCTGTTTTTT. Translation gives CASSDPGGRTGELFF. V gene TRBV10-2 combines with J gene TRBJ2-2, with 8 bases matching TRBD1. The CDR3 covers 15 residues. Germline V lookup: CDR1 WSHSY, CDR2 SAAADI. V trimming: 3 bases; J trimming: 5 bases; junction bases outside the gene matches: 5.

CDR3 nucleotides: TGTGCCAGCAGCTTAGGTTTCTACAATGAGCAGTTCTTC. This codes for CASSLGFYNEQFF. V usage is TRBV7-9 and J usage is TRBJ2-1; D unclear. The V end was cut by 1 base, the J end by 3 bases, with 4 bases between. This CDR3 is 13 amino acids long. CDR1 and CDR2 from the germline V gene are SEHNR and FQNEAQ (reference sequence).

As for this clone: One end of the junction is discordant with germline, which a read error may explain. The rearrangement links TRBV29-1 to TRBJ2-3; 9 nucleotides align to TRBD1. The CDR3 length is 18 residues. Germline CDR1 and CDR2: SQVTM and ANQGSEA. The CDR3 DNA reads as TGTTACGGGACAGGGCTAGTAATACTCTCCTCTAGCACAGATACGCAGTATTTT. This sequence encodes CYGTGLVILSSSTDTQYF.

CDR3 protein: CASSLGGLSTDTQYF. CDR3 nucleotide sequence: TGCGCCAGCAGCTTGGGGGGACTGAGCACAGATACGCAGTATTTT. The V and J genes are TRBV5-1 and TRBJ2-3, with a possible D match to TRBD2 (6 bases). Germline lookup yields CDR1 SGHRS and CDR2 YFSETQ. V lost 0 bases and J lost 0, with 8 bases in between. The CDR3 loop spans 15 amino acids.

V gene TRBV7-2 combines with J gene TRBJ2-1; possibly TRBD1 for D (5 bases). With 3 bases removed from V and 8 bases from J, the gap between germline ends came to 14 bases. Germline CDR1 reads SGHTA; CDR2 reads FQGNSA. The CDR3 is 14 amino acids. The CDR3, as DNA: TGTGCCAGCAGCTTCATGGAAGGGGTCGATGAGCAGTTCTTC. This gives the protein CASSFMEGVDEQFF.

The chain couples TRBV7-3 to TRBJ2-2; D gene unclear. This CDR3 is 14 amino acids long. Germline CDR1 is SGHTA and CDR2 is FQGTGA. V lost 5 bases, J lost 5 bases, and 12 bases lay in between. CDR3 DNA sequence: TGTGCCAGCAGCCTGGAGCGTCGGACCGGGGAGCTGTTTTTT. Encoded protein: CASSLERRTGELFF.

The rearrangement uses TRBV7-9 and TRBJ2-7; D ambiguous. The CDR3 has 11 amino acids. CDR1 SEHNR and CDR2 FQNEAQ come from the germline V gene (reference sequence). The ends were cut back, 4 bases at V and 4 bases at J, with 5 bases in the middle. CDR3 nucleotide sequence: TGTGCCAGCAGCTCGAAATACGAGCAGTACTTC. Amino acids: CASSSKYEQYF.

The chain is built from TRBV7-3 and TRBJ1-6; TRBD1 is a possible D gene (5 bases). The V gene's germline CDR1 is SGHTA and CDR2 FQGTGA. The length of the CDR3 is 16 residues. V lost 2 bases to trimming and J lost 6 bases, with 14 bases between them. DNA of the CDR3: TGTGCCAGCAGCTTATCTGGGGCAGTACTTAATTCACCCCTCCACTTT. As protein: CASSLSGAVLNSPLHF.

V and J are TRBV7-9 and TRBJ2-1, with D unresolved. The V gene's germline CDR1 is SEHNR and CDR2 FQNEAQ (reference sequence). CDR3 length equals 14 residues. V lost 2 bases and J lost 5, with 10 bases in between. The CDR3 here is CASSLTTIDNEQFF. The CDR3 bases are TGTGCCAGCAGCTTAACTACTATTGACAATGAGCAGTTCTTC.

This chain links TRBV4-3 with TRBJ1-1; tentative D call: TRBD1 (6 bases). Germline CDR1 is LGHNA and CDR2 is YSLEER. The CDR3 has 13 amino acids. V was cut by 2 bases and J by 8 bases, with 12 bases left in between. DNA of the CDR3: TGCGCCAGCAGCCAATCGGGGACACCCGAAGCTTTCTTT. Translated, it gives CASSQSGTPEAFF.